This T cell receptor (beta chain) was found in a study of blood T cell repertoires in COVID-19. Study overall: Material from acute and convalescent COVID-19 was sourced from the United States, Italy and Spain. From T cells, B-cell-depleted T cells, or PBMCs came the material, which was cDNA or gDNA.

CDR3 length equals 14 residues. V shed 3 bases and J 3 bases; nucleotides not matched to a gene: 2. The germline gives CDR1 MNHNS, CDR2 SASEGT. Per the original data handling: Estimation of nucleated cell counts was performed using reference gene primer amplification. Using immunoSEQ multiplex PCR, the repertoire was profiled, and TCRdb retains in-frame clones only, with some absent. That table gives V, J and clone size, and the DNA gave D and trimming. The table includes about 350,000 clones, approximately 86% detected once. The Seattle patients, enrolled during active infection, were followed longitudinally.

Sequencing was carried out using peripheral blood. The receptor was derived from a woman aged 60 to 75 with COVID-19, enrolled during active disease. V and J are TRBV6-1 and TRBJ1-2; 9 nucleotides align to TRBD1. The CDR3 region has the DNA TGTGCCAGCAGTGAGAGGACAGGGGACTATGGCTACACCTTC. Translated, it gives CASSERTGDYGYTF.